The clone carrying this T cell receptor (beta chain) turned up a few times. Its specificity is unknown. Time point noted: newly diagnosed GD, antithyroid drugs for less than 3 months. The TCR library used RNA extracted from PBMCs. The source of the patients was an endocrinology department in Xi'an, China. The CDR3 runs to 15 residues. CDR1 is LGHNA and CDR2 is YSLEER in the germline V gene. V was shortened by 1 base and J by 3 bases, with 12 bases between the two germline ends. This sample was taken from a study of regulatory T cells in long-lasting Graves disease. Across the study: Newly diagnosed Graves' patients had under 3 months of antithyroid drugs. General observations from the study: TRBV28, TRBJ1-2 and TRBJ2-5 were segments that persistent disease favored. Samples came from peripheral blood alone, without thyroid tissue.

For TCR beta, libraries came from iRepertoire HTBI primers and Arm-PCR of CDR3 regions. TCRdb re-analysed the multiplex PCR reads in MiXCR, keeping a single row per CDR3 protein. The data hold 240,000 or so distinct CDR3 sequences, with around 20% observed a single time. V and J are TRBV4-3 and TRBJ1-2, with D unresolved. The source material was peripheral blood mononuclear cells (PBMCs), sampled at new diagnosis, from a patient treated with antithyroid drugs. The clonotype comes from a female donor with Graves disease. This chain's CDR3 is CASSQGPRQDYGYTF. The CDR3 DNA is TGCGCCAGCAGCCAAGGCCCTCGGCAGGACTATGGCTACACCTTC.